Sequencing of this T cell receptor beta chain was carried out in a study of vaccination and CD4 T cells after COVID-19. Study overall: Control wells got either CEFX epitopes, HIV-1 Nef peptides, or no peptide at all.

Germline-derived CDR1 and CDR2 are LNHDA and SQIVND (reference sequence). Trimming at V came to 3 bases and at J to 8 bases, leaving 2 bases not matched to a gene. The CDR3 contains 12 residues. Noted treatment: approximately 10-day PBMC culture with coronavirus spike peptide pools or control peptides (ViraFEST assay). Healthy vaccinees, negative for nucleocapsid antibodies before and after vaccination, had no earlier SARS-CoV-2 infection. Cultured CD4+ T-cell DNA underwent Oncomine TCR Beta short-read sequencing. Investigators obtained genomic DNA by extraction from cultured CD4+ T cells. TCRdb re-analysed the PCR reads in MiXCR, keeping a single row per CDR3 protein. The table shows about 30,000 distinct CDR3 sequences, with about 60% occurring only once. Concerning this clonotype itself: Its antigen is unidentified.

The specimen was CD4+ T cells from blood, cultured in vitro, collected after SARS-CoV-2 vaccination. The V gene is TRBV19, the J gene TRBJ1-2; 8 nucleotides match TRBD1. This TCR came from a human donor who received a COVID-19 vaccine. DNA for the CDR3: TGTGCCAGTAGTATCAGGGGGCGAGGCTACACCTTC. It specifies CASSIRGRGYTF.